The 30 T cell receptor beta chains below come from one sample, sequenced in a study of blood T cell repertoires in COVID-19. Assay: immunoSEQ multiplex PCR; the TCRdb copy retains only in-frame clones and omits some. In the table there are 200,000 to 300,000 clones, more than 75% of which are singletons. The specimen sequenced was peripheral blood. The receptor source for this set is a woman in her fifties or sixties with acute or convalescent COVID-19.

The chain employs TRBV30 and TRBJ2-7; possible D gene TRBD2, 6 bases. Trimming removed 5 bases from V and 6 bases from J, with 17 bases in between. CDR1 GTSNPN and CDR2 SVGIG come from the germline V gene (reference sequence). The CDR3 has 13 residues. The CDR3: CAWERELGAEQYF. CDR3 DNA: TGTGCCTGGGAACGGGAGCTGGGTGCCGAGCAGTACTTC.

This chain links TRBV7-3 with TRBJ2-5, with no clear D. V shed 2 bases and J shed 4 bases, with 8 bases lying between them. Germline CDR1 reads SGHTA; CDR2 reads FQGTGA. The CDR3 is made up of 13 amino acids. DNA of the CDR3: TGTGCCAGCAGCTTAGGGTCGGGAGAGACCCAGTACTTC. Amino acids: CASSLGSGETQYF.

This sequence joins TRBV19 and TRBJ1-2; 8 bases are a match to TRBD1. CDR3 length equals 15 residues. Trimming took 4 bases from V and 1 from J; bases not matched to a gene: 5. CDR1 is LNHDA and CDR2 is SQIVND in the germline V gene (reference sequence). In DNA form, the CDR3 reads TGTGCCAGTAGTAAGGGGACAGGTATTAACTATGGCTACACCTTC. Translated, it gives CASSKGTGINYGYTF.

The rearrangement joins TRBV5-8 to TRBJ2-3, with D uncertain. This CDR3 is 13 amino acids long. Trimming removed 1 base from V and 6 bases from J, with 9 bases in between. Germline assignment: CDR1 SGHTS and CDR2 YDEGEE. CDR3 protein: CASSLRNADTQYF. The CDR3 region has the DNA TGTGCCAGCAGCTTGCGAAACGCGGATACGCAGTATTTT.

This clone was picked up one time. J is TRBJ1-2 and V is TRBV19; TRBD1 matches 9 bases. The germline gives CDR1 LNHDA, CDR2 SQIVND (reference sequence). The CDR3 consists of 14 residues. V was pared by 8 bases and J by 4 bases, with 8 bases of the junction left unmatched. The CDR3 here is CASVRQGETYGYTF. The CDR3 bases are TGTGCCAGTGTAAGACAGGGGGAGACCTATGGCTACACCTTC.

The chain employs TRBV28 and TRBJ1-5; no definite D call. Germline CDR1 is MDHEN and CDR2 is SYDVKM. This CDR3 has 13 residues. V was shortened by 6 bases and J by 7 bases, with 13 bases between the two germline ends. The CDR3 DNA reads as TGTGCCAGCAGCGTGGACGGAGGGCAGCCCCAGCATTTT. This encodes CASSVDGGQPQHF.

The chain carries TRBV7-3 and TRBJ2-3; 7 nucleotides agree with TRBD2. With 5 bases clipped from V and 4 bases from J, the junction kept 6 bases outside the gene matches. Per germline, CDR1 SGHTA and CDR2 FQGTGA. The CDR3 is made up of 14 amino acids. In DNA form, the CDR3 reads TGTGCCAGCAGCATGACGGGAGGCGCAGATACGCAGTATTTT. This sequence encodes CASSMTGGADTQYF.

The genes are TRBV5-1 and TRBJ1-3; unclear D gene. The V end was cut by 0 bases, the J end by 0 bases, with 7 bases between. The CDR3 is 15 residues long. Germline V CDR1 and CDR2: SGHRS, YFSETQ. The CDR3 loop reads CASSLVGVSGNTIYF. Written as DNA, the CDR3 is TGCGCCAGCAGCTTGGTCGGGGTCTCTGGAAACACCATATATTTT.

This clone was recorded a few times. The chain joins TRBV28 to TRBJ2-2, with 8 bases that match TRBD2. Germline V gene lookup returns CDR1 MDHEN and CDR2 SYDVKM. Germline trimming cut 6 bases from V and 6 bases from J; bases unmatched to any gene: 12. The CDR3 consists of 16 residues. Here the CDR3 reads CASRLGREVVAGELFF. Here the CDR3 DNA reads TGTGCCAGCAGGTTGGGGCGGGAGGTTGTTGCCGGGGAGCTGTTTTTT. Using reference TRBV28 and TRBJ2-2 for the parts outside the CDR3, the full variable domain is DVKVTQSSRYLVKRTGEKVFLECVQDMDHENMFWYRQDPGLGLRLIYFSYDVKMKEKGDIPEGYSVSREKKERFSLILESASTNQTSMYLCASRLGREVVAGELFFGEGSRLTVL.

V usage is TRBV2 and J usage is TRBJ1-1; TRBD1 might be the D (5 bases). From germline, CDR1 is SNHLY and CDR2 FYNNEI. V lost 1 base and J 7 bases, leaving 13 bases between the germline ends. This CDR3 is 14 amino acids long. The CDR3 is CASSEGGAVNEAFF. As DNA, the CDR3 is TGTGCCAGCAGTGAAGGGGGCGCGGTTAATGAAGCTTTCTTT. Supplemented by reference TRBV2 and TRBJ1-1, the full variable domain reads EPEVTQTPSHQVTQMGQEVILRCVPISNHLYFYWYRQILGQKVEFLVSFYNNEISEKSEIFDDQFSVERPDGSNFTLKIRSTKLEDSAMYFCASSEGGAVNEAFFGQGTRLTVV.

The rearrangement joins TRBV18 to TRBJ2-7; TRBD2 agrees at 12 bases. Trimming removed 4 bases from V and 4 bases from J; junction bases left unmatched: 8. The CDR3 contains 16 residues. Germline V gene sequence: CDR1 KGHSH, CDR2 LQKENI. In nucleotides, the CDR3 is TGTGCCAGCTCACAACGGACTAGCGGGGTGGTATACGAGCAGTACTTC. Its protein product is CASSQRTSGVVYEQYF. The full variable domain, with the rest looked up from reference TRBV18 and TRBJ2-7, is NAGVMQNPRHLVRRRGQEARLRCSPMKGHSHVYWYRQLPEEGLKFMVYLQKENIIDESGMPKERFSAEFPKEGPSILRIQQVVRGDSAAYFCASSQRTSGVVYEQYFGPGTRLTVT.

The chain links TRBV4-1 to TRBJ2-2, with TRBD2 as a possible D gene (5 bases). Germline values: CDR1 MGHRA, CDR2 YSYEKL. The V end was cut by 0 bases, the J end by 7 bases, with 12 bases between. The CDR3 covers 15 residues. CDR3 loop: CASSQDMVGNGELFF. CDR3 nucleotide sequence: TGCGCCAGCAGCCAAGATATGGTCGGGAACGGGGAGCTGTTTTTT.

The chain links TRBV7-2 to TRBJ2-7; 9 nucleotides agree with TRBD2. The V segment lost 4 bases and the J segment 7 bases; nucleotides outside the gene matches: 8. CDR1 SGHTA and CDR2 FQGNSA come from the germline V gene. There are 14 residues in the CDR3. CDR3 coding DNA: TGTGCCAGCAGCTCGGCCAGCGGGAGGCGTGAGCAGTACTTC. Translated, it gives CASSSASGRREQYF.

The chain employs TRBV29-1 and TRBJ2-3; D may be TRBD1 (5 bases). The V and J ends lost 7 bases and 0 bases respectively, with 11 bases between them. The CDR3 length is 13 residues. CDR1 SQVTM and CDR2 ANQGSEA come from the germline V gene. The CDR3 is CSARQGSTDTQYF. The CDR3 DNA reads as TGCAGCGCCAGGCAGGGTAGCACAGATACGCAGTATTTT.

The gene calls are TRBV28 and TRBJ1-1; 9 bases line up with TRBD1. CDR3 length: 15 amino acids. Germline trimming cut 6 bases from V and 6 bases from J; bases unmatched to any gene: 11. The germline CDR1 and CDR2 sequences are MDHEN and SYDVKM. CDR3 sequence reads: CASRTRDRAGSEAFF. CDR3 nucleotides: TGTGCCAGCAGAACCCGGGACAGGGCAGGGTCTGAAGCTTTCTTT.

As DNA, the CDR3 is TGCGCCAGCAGCCAAGAAAGGGGGCCGTTTGAGCAGTACTTC. Its translation: CASSQERGPFEQYF. The chain employs TRBV4-1 and TRBJ2-7; 7 nucleotides line up with TRBD1. CDR3 length: 14 amino acids. Germline-derived CDR1 and CDR2 are MGHRA and YSYEKL. V lost 0 bases and J lost 7; bases outside the gene matches: 6.

The chain carries TRBV5-6 and TRBJ2-1; D is unclear. Per the germline V gene, CDR1 is SGHDT and CDR2 is YYEEEE. This CDR3 is built from 12 residues. V was clipped by 0 bases and J by 8 bases, with 6 bases between them. CDR3 nucleotides: TGTGCCAGCAGCTTGGGTACTTATGAGCAGTTCTTC. It yields the protein CASSLGTYEQFF.

The chain links TRBV28 to TRBJ2-5; D gene uncertain. The CDR3 covers 13 residues. Germline values: CDR1 MDHEN, CDR2 SYDVKM. The V and J ends lost 5 bases and 4 bases respectively, with 11 bases between them. The CDR3 protein is CASSIRRAETQYF. CDR3 bases: TGTGCCAGCAGTATTCGAAGAGCAGAGACCCAGTACTTC.

CDR3 sequence: CASSWGTAYEQYF. The CDR3 nucleotides are TGTGCCAGCAGCTGGGGGACAGCTTACGAGCAGTACTTC. The chain has TRBV7-9 and TRBJ2-7; 7 bases fit TRBD1. The CDR3 sequence is 13 residues long. Looked up from germline, CDR1 is SEHNR and CDR2 is FQNEAQ (reference sequence). V shed 4 bases and J 4 bases; nucleotides not matched to a gene: 4.

The chain couples TRBV5-6 to TRBJ1-4, with D perhaps matching TRBD1 (6 bases). Per the germline V gene, CDR1 is SGHDT and CDR2 is YYEEEE. V was clipped by 2 bases and J by 6 bases, with 14 bases between them. This CDR3 has 15 amino acids. CDR3 DNA: TGTGCCAGCAGCTTTCGAAGGACAGCGGATGAAAAACTGTTTTTT. Translation: CASSFRRTADEKLFF. Drawing the rest from reference TRBV5-6 and TRBJ1-4, the complete variable domain is DAGVTQSPTHLIKTRGQQVTLRCSPKSGHDTVSWYQQALGQGPQFIFQYYEEEERQRGNFPDRFSGHQFPNYSSELNVNALLLGDSALYLCASSFRRTADEKLFFGSGTQLSVL.

This clone was picked up one time. The CDR3 loop reads CASSPTQLAGVVDTQYF. The CDR3 DNA sequence: TGTGCCAGCAGCCCGACACAACTAGCGGGAGTGGTAGATACGCAGTATTTT. This chain links TRBV13 with TRBJ2-3; 11 nucleotides align to TRBD2. The V and J ends lost 5 bases and 5 bases, in that order; junction bases with no gene match: 12. CDR1 and CDR2 from the germline V gene are PRHDT and FYEKMQ (reference sequence). This CDR3 region has 17 residues.

This chain uses TRBV28 with TRBJ1-4, with TRBD1 as a possible D gene (5 bases). The CDR3 length is 15 residues. The germline V gene encodes CDR1 MDHEN and CDR2 SYDVKM. Trimming left V 6 bases short and J 4 bases short, with 15 bases between. For the CDR3, the DNA is TGTGCCAGCAGGGGGGGACCAACTAATAATGAAAAACTGTTTTTT. The encoded protein is CASRGGPTNNEKLFF.

This clone was seen once. The CDR3 is CASRPGGRGKSIQEYF. The CDR3 bases are TGTGCCAGCAGGCCCGGGGGGCGGGGTAAGTCCATCCAGGAGTACTTC. V gene TRBV28 combines with J gene TRBJ2-7, with a weak D call TRBD2 (7 bases). Trimming left V 6 bases short and J 11 bases short, with 29 bases between. The CDR3 is 16 residues long. Germline loops: CDR1 MDHEN, CDR2 SYDVKM.

This clone was counted a single time. This chain uses TRBV30 with TRBJ1-5; D uncertain. V lost 0 bases and J 5 bases, leaving 11 bases between the germline ends. Germline loops: CDR1 GTSNPN, CDR2 SVGIG (reference sequence). The CDR3 spans 14 residues. CDR3 loop: CAWSVLSRDQPQHF. The CDR3 DNA sequence: TGTGCCTGGAGTGTCCTAAGTCGGGATCAGCCCCAGCATTTT.

V usage is TRBV28 and J usage is TRBJ1-1, with 8 bases lining up with TRBD1. The ends lost 5 bases at V and 1 base at J; junction bases unmatched: 6. The CDR3 sequence is 15 residues long. Germline loops: CDR1 MDHEN, CDR2 SYDVKM. The CDR3: CASSPPGTGNTEAFF. CDR3 nucleotide sequence: TGTGCCAGCAGTCCTCCTGGGACAGGGAACACTGAAGCTTTCTTT.

The chain couples TRBV29-1 to TRBJ2-5; a possible D gene is TRBD2 (6 bases). Trimming took 6 bases from V and 3 from J, leaving 11 bases between them. CDR3 size: 12 residues. The germline gives CDR1 SQVTM, CDR2 ANQGSEA. CDR3 amino acids: CSVLTGEETQYF. The CDR3 DNA is TGCAGCGTCCTCACGGGGGAAGAGACCCAGTACTTC.

Worth noting for this clone: Other DNA variants within this sample encode the same CDR3. This rearrangement joins TRBV7-2 to TRBJ2-5, with TRBD2 as a possible D gene (6 bases). This CDR3 spans 13 amino acids. V gave up 1 base and J gave up 5 bases, with 8 bases separating them. CDR1 and CDR2 (germline): SGHTA, FQGNSA. The CDR3 spells CASSLERGETQYF. The CDR3 DNA follows: TGTGCCAGCAGCTTAGAACGGGGGGAGACCCAGTACTTC.

The rearrangement uses TRBV5-1 and TRBJ2-7; perhaps TRBD2 as D (6 bases). V was trimmed by 5 bases and J by 1 base, leaving 10 bases between them. The germline V gene encodes CDR1 SGHRS and CDR2 YFSETQ. This CDR3 comprises 13 residues. The CDR3 DNA reads as TGCGCCAGCAGGGAGGGACCTTCCTACGAGCAGTACTTC. Amino acids: CASREGPSYEQYF.

The chain links TRBV5-6 to TRBJ2-7, with 11 bases aligning to TRBD2. CDR1 and CDR2 from the germline V gene are SGHDT and YYEEEE. CDR3 size: 14 residues. Losses at the gene ends were 6 bases for V and 4 bases for J; bases not matched to a gene: 6. The CDR3 sequence: CASKPGTSGYEQYF. The CDR3 DNA sequence: TGTGCCAGCAAGCCCGGGACTAGCGGATACGAGCAGTACTTC.

V and J are TRBV10-3 and TRBJ2-7; a possible D gene is TRBD2 (6 bases). CDR1 and CDR2 (germline): ENHRY, SYGVKD. V was cut by 2 bases and J by 6 bases, with 14 bases left in between. The CDR3 has 14 amino acids. The CDR3 DNA sequence: TGTGCCATCAGTGAGAGCCGGGACTGGAGCGAGCAGTACTTC. Protein sequence: CAISESRDWSEQYF.